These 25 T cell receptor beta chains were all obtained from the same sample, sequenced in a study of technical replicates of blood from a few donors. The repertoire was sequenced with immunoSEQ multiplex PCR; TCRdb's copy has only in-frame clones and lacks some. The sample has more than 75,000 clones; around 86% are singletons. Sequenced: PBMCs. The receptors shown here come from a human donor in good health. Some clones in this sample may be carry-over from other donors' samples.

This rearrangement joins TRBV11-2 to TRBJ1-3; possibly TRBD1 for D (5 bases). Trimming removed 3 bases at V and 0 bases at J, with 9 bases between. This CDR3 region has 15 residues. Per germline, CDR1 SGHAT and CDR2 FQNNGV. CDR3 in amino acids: CASSFRGNSGNTIYF. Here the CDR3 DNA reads TGTGCCAGCAGCTTTCGGGGGAACTCTGGAAACACCATATATTTT.

CDR3 residues: CASSVGGSGSSSYNEQFF. The CDR3 nucleotides read TGTGCCAGCAGCGTAGGGGGTAGCGGTTCGTCCTCCTACAATGAGCAGTTCTTC. The chain has TRBV9 and TRBJ2-1, with D possibly matching TRBD2 (6 bases). V was shortened by 0 bases and J by 0 bases, with 16 bases between the two germline ends. Germline loops: CDR1 SGDLS, CDR2 YYNGEE. This CDR3 contains 18 residues.

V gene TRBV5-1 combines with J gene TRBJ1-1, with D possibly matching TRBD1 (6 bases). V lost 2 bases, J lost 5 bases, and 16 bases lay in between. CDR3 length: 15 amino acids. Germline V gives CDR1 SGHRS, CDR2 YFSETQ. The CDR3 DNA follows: TGCGCCAGCAGCTTTACTACAGGGCTCGGAACTGAAGCTTTCTTT. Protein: CASSFTTGLGTEAFF.

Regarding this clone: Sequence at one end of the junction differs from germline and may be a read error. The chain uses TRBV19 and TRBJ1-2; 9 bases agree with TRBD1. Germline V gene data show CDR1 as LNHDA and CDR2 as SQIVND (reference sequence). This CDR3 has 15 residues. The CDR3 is CAGSPPNRGPLGYTF. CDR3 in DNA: TGTGCCGGTAGCCCTCCTAACAGGGGGCCCTTGGGCTACACCTTC.

CDR3 loop: CASSLNRGNEKLFF. DNA for the CDR3: TGTGCCAGCAGCTTAAACAGGGGTAATGAAAAACTGTTTTTT. The chain links TRBV7-2 to TRBJ1-4; 7 nucleotides align to TRBD1. The CDR3 is 14 residues long. Trimming took 2 bases from V and 4 from J; bases not matched to a gene: 1. Germline lookup yields CDR1 SGHTA and CDR2 FQGNSA.

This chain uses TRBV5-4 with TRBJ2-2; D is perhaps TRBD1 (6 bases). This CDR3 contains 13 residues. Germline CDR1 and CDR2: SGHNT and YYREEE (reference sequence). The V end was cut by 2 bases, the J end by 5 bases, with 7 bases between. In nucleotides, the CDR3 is TGTGCCAGCAGCTTACAGGGAACCGGGGAGCTGTTTTTT. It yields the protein CASSLQGTGELFF. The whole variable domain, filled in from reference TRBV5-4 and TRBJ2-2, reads ETGVTQSPTHLIKTRGQQVTLRCSSQSGHNTVSWYQQALGQGPQFIFQYYREEENGRGNFPPRFSGLQFPNYSSELNVNALELDDSALYLCASSLQGTGELFFGEGSRLTVL.

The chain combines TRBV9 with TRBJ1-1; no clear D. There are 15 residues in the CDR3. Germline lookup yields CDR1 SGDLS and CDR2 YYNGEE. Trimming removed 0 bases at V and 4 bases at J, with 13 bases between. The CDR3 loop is CASSVGGTWATEAFF. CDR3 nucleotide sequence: TGTGCCAGCAGCGTAGGTGGCACTTGGGCCACTGAAGCTTTCTTT.

DNA of the CDR3: TGTGCCAGCAGCCCGCAGTGGCCTGGAGGAGCCGAGCAGTACTTC. Protein: CASSPQWPGGAEQYF. J is TRBJ2-7 and V is TRBV13; D may be TRBD2 (5 bases). The CDR3 is made up of 15 amino acids. The V end was cut by 5 bases, the J end by 6 bases, with 20 bases between. CDR1 is PRHDT and CDR2 is FYEKMQ in the germline V gene (reference sequence). Based on the CDR3 plus reference TRBV13 and TRBJ2-7, the full variable domain is AAGVIQSPRHLIKEKRETATLKCYPIPRHDTVYWYQQGPGQDPQFLISFYEKMQSDKGSIPDRFSAQQFSDYHSELNMSSLELGDSALYFCASSPQWPGGAEQYFGPGTRLTVT.

The CDR3 spells CASSDHLNQPQHF. CDR3 in DNA: TGTGCCAGCAGTGACCATCTAAATCAGCCCCAGCATTTT. The chain carries TRBV2 and TRBJ1-5; D not resolved. The length of the CDR3 is 13 residues. Germline loops: CDR1 SNHLY, CDR2 FYNNEI. V gave up 3 bases and J gave up 4 bases, with 7 bases separating them. Looking up the rest from reference TRBV2 and TRBJ1-5 gives the full variable domain: EPEVTQTPSHQVTQMGQEVILRCVPISNHLYFYWYRQILGQKVEFLVSFYNNEISEKSEIFDDQFSVERPDGSNFTLKIRSTKLEDSAMYFCASSDHLNQPQHFGDGTRLSIL.

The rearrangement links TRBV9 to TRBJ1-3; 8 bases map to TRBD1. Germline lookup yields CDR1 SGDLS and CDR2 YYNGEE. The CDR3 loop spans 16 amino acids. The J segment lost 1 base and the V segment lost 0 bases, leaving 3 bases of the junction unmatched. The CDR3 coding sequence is TGTGCCAGCAGCGTAGGACAGGGGATGTCTGGAAACACCATATATTTT. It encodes CASSVGQGMSGNTIYF.

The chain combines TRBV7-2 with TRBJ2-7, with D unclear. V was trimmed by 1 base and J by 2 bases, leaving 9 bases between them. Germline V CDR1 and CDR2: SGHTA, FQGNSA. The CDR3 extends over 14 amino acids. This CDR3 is CASSLGQATYEQYF. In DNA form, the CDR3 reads TGTGCCAGCAGCTTAGGGCAGGCCACCTACGAGCAGTACTTC.

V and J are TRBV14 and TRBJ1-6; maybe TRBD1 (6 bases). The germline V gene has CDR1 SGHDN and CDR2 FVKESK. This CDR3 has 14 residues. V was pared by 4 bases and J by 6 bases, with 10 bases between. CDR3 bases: TGTGCCAGCAGCCCCGGACAGATTAATTCACCCCTCCACTTT. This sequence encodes CASSPGQINSPLHF.

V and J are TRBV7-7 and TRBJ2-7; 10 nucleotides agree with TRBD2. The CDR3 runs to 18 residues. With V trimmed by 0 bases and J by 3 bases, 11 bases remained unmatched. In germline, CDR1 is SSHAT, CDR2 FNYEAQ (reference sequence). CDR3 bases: TGTGCCAGCAGCTTAGCCGGACTAGCGGCCCAGAGGGTCTACGAGCAGTACTTC. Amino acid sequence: CASSLAGLAAQRVYEQYF.

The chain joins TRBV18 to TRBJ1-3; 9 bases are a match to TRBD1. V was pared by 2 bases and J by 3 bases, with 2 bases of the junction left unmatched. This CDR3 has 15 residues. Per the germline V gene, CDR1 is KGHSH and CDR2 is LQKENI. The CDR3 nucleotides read TGTGCCAGCTCACCAGGGACAGGGTTTGGAAACACCATATATTTT. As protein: CASSPGTGFGNTIYF.

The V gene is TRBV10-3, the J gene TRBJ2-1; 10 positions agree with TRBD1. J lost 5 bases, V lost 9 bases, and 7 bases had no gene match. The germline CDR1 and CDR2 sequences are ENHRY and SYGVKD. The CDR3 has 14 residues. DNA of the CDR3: TGTGCCATTTGGGGACAGGGGCAGCACAATGAGCAGTTCTTC. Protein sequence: CAIWGQGQHNEQFF.

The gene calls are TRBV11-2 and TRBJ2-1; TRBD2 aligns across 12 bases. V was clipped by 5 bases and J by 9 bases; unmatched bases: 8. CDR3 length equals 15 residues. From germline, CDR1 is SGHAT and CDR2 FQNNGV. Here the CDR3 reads CASSPLAGGPPEQFF. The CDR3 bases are TGTGCCAGCAGCCCACTAGCGGGAGGCCCCCCTGAGCAGTTCTTC.

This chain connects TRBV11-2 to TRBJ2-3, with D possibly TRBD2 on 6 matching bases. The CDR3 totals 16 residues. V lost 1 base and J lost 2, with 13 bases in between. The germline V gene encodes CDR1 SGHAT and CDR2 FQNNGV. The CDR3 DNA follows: TGTGCCAGCAGCTTAGGCCTTAGCGGTATCACAGATACGCAGTATTTT. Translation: CASSLGLSGITDTQYF.

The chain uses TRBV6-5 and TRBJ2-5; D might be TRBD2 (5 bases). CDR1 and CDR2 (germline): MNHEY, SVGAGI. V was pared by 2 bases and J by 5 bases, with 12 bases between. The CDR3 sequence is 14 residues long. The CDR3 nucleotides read TGTGCCAGCAGTTACGCGAGGGATTCGGAGACCCAGTACTTC. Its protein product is CASSYARDSETQYF.

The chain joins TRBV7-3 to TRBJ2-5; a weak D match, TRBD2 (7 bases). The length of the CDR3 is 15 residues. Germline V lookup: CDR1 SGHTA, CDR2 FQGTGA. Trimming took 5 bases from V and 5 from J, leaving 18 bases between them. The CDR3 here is CASSLLSGGGETQYF. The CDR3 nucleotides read TGTGCCAGCAGCCTCCTTTCGGGGGGCGGTGAGACCCAGTACTTC.

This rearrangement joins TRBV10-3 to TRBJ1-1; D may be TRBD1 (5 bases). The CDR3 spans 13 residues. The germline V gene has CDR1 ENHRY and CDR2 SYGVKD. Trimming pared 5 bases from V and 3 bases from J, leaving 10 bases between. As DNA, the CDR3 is TGTGCCATCAGTTTGCAGACAGACACTGAAGCTTTCTTT. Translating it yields CAISLQTDTEAFF.

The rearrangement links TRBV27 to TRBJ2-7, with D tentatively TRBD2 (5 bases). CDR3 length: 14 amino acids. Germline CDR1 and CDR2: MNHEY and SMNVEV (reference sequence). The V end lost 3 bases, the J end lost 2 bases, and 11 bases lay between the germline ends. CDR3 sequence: CASSFREGTYEQYF. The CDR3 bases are TGTGCCAGCAGTTTTAGAGAGGGTACCTACGAGCAGTACTTC.

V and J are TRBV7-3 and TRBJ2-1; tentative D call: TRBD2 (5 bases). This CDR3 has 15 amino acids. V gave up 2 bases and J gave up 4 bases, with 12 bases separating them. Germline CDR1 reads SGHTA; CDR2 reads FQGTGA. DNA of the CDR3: TGTGCCAGCAGCTTAGAGGGCCAGGCGTACAATGAGCAGTTCTTC. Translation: CASSLEGQAYNEQFF.

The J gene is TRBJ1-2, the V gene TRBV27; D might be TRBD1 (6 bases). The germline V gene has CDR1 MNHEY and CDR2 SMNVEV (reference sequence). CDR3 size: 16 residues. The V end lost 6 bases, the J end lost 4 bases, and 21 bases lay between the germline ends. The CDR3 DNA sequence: TGTGCCAGCAGCTCCATTACAGGGCGATCTATCTATGGCTACACCTTC. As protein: CASSSITGRSIYGYTF.

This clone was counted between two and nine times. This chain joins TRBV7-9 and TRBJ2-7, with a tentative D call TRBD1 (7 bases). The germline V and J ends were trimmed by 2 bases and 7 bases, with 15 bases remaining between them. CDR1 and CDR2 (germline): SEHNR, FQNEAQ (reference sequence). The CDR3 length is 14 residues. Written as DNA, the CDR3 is TGTGCCAGCAGCTTATCCACAGGGGAGGATGAGCAGTACTTC. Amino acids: CASSLSTGEDEQYF. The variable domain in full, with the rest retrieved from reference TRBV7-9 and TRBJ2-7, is DTGVSQNPRHKITKRGQNVTFRCDPISEHNRLYWYRQTLGQGPEFLTYFQNEAQLEKSRLLSDRFSAERPKGSFSTLEIQRTEQGDSAMYLCASSLSTGEDEQYFGPGTRLTVT.

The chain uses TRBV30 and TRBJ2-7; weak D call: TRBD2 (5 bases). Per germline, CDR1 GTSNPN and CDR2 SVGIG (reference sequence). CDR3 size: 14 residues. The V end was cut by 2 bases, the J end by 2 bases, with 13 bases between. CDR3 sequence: CAWSPASGTYEQYF. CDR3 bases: TGTGCCTGGAGTCCCGCCAGCGGAACCTACGAGCAGTACTTC.